The 5 T cell receptor beta chains below all came from one sample that was sequenced in a study of CD8 T cells in Susac syndrome. Random hexamers were used to reverse transcribe an amount of roughly 0.45 to 1 ug RNA. One entry per CDR3 protein, called by TCRdb with MiXCR from the immunoSEQ multiplex PCR reads. This sample yields a few hundred thousand distinct CDR3 sequences, of which approximately 92% are seen a single time; 0.06% to 0.08% belongs to the top ten. What was sequenced was CD4+ T cells from PBMCs. The receptors derive from a human donor with multiple sclerosis.

This clonotype was counted a few times. The V gene is TRBV6-1, the J gene TRBJ2-5, with TRBD1 matching over 7 bases. With V trimmed by 6 bases and J by 6 bases, 13 bases remained unmatched. The CDR3 runs to 15 residues. Germline loops: CDR1 MNHNS, CDR2 SASEGT. In DNA, the CDR3 is TGTGCCAGCAGCGCGGACAGGAGCCTTGAGAAGACCCAGTACTTC. Its translation is CASSADRSLEKTQYF.

The chain recombines TRBV7-6 with TRBJ1-2; D remains unclear. The germline V and J ends were trimmed by 5 bases and 8 bases, with 15 bases remaining between them. CDR1 and CDR2 from the germline V gene are SGHVS and FNYEAQ. The CDR3 runs to 13 residues. CDR3 coding DNA: TGTGCCAGCAGCCCAACGCGGGGAGGAGGCTACACCTTC. Translation gives CASSPTRGGGYTF.

The chain combines TRBV7-9 with TRBJ2-2, with 12 bases matching TRBD1. V dropped 7 bases and J dropped 7; count of bases not matched to a gene: 7. CDR1 is SEHNR, CDR2 FQNEAQ, per germline (reference sequence). The CDR3 sequence is 15 residues long. The CDR3 coding sequence is TGTGCCAGCATGGTGGGACAGGGGGCGAACGGGGAGCTGTTTTTT. Translating gives CASMVGQGANGELFF.

V and J are TRBV5-4 and TRBJ1-1; D is undetermined. In germline, CDR1 is SGHNT, CDR2 YYREEE (reference sequence). Trimming pared 4 bases from V and 5 bases from J, leaving 15 bases between. The CDR3 extends over 14 amino acids. CDR3 residues: CASSVGPWVTEAFF. CDR3 bases: TGTGCCAGCAGCGTGGGCCCTTGGGTTACTGAAGCTTTCTTT.

The chain employs TRBV28 and TRBJ2-3; D remains ambiguous. V lost 5 bases and J lost 4, with 13 bases in between. The CDR3 has 14 residues. Germline loops: CDR1 MDHEN, CDR2 SYDVKM. The CDR3 DNA is TGTGCCAGCAGTCCCCGACGAGGTCCAGATACGCAGTATTTT. Protein: CASSPRRGPDTQYF.